The T cell receptor beta chain described here comes from a study of T cell clonality in common variable immunodeficiency. This clone was detected ten times or more. Its antigen is as yet unknown. CVID subjects had received replacement immunoglobulin for at least one year. Blood samples were heparinized, 5 to 8 ml per donor. General study results and limits: Reportedly, TCR beta sequences from common variable immunodeficiency showed fewer deletions and N-nucleotide insertions. TCRbeta clonality was increased in CVID versus healthy controls. CVID subjects shared fewer TCRbeta clones than healthy controls did.

Profiling relied on immunoSEQ multiplex PCR, and the TCRdb table lists in-frame clones only, not all of them. The data list several thousand clones, none observed once; under 4.5% falls to the top ten. The sequencing input was peripheral blood mononuclear cells. This TCR was sampled from a human donor with common variable immunodeficiency.

The sequenced CDR3 bases are TGTGCCAGCAGGGGGGGGTTGTACGAG. Its protein is CASRGGLYE. The entire CDR3 protein reads CASRGGLYEQYF. J is TRBJ2-7 and V is TRBV28, with TRBD2 matching over 7 bases. The read terminates 3 residues ahead of where the CDR3 ends, so the germline J gene completes it. With V trimmed by 6 bases and J by 4 bases, 3 bases remained unmatched. The V gene's germline CDR1 is MDHEN and CDR2 SYDVKM. CDR3 length equals 12 residues.